A selection of T cell receptor beta chains follows, all from one sample in a study of STAT5B mutations in CD4+ large granular lymphocyte leukemia. Method: immunoSEQ multiplex PCR; TCRdb's copy keeps in-frame clones and lacks some. The data show 31,000 or so clones, less than 90% seen once. Sequenced material: CD4+ T cells from blood buffy coats. The receptors come from a human donor in good health. Both conserved end residues are part of each CDR3. A D gene is named only where the DNA matches it firmly. For some rows the clone size is stated as once, few or many, or as a class when expanded; others skip it.

D: TRBD1
V: TRBV27
size: -
J: TRBJ2-1
CDR3: CASSPPTGPFSNEQFF

D: TRBD2
V: TRBV2
size: -
J: TRBJ2-3
CDR3: CASSEGVGLAGMVGTDTQYF

D: -
V: TRBV19
size: -
J: TRBJ2-7
CDR3: CASSKLGGPPNEQYF

D: -
V: TRBV18
size: -
J: TRBJ1-4
CDR3: CASSPIGQNEKLFF

D: TRBD2
V: TRBV2
size: -
J: TRBJ2-3
CDR3: CASRFSLAGLTDTQYF

D: TRBD1
V: TRBV28
size: -
J: TRBJ2-7
CDR3: CASIPTMGQQYEQYF

D: -
V: TRBV19
size: -
J: TRBJ1-1
CDR3: CATRGQSRNTEAFF

D: -
V: TRBV7-2
size: -
J: TRBJ1-1
CDR3: CASSLGGRNTEAFF

D: TRBD1
V: TRBV15
size: -
J: TRBJ2-7
CDR3: CATSSHRGSYEQYF

D: -
V: TRBV15
size: once
J: TRBJ1-2
CDR3: CATSGGPKMGNYGYTF

D: TRBD2
V: TRBV28
size: -
J: TRBJ2-1
CDR3: CASSITMGASGSYYNEQFF

D: -
V: TRBV9
size: -
J: TRBJ1-1
CDR3: CASSVTQLTVPFF

D: TRBD1
V: TRBV28
size: -
J: TRBJ2-5
CDR3: CASSPTDRDGGTQYF

D: -
V: TRBV11-2
size: -
J: TRBJ2-1
CDR3: CASSFHNEQFF

D: -
V: TRBV10-1
size: -
J: TRBJ2-3
CDR3: CASSESKAPQGGDTQYF

D: TRBD2
V: TRBV7-9
size: -
J: TRBJ2-2
CDR3: CASSPGLASTGELFF

D: TRBD1
V: TRBV10-1
size: -
J: TRBJ2-1
CDR3: CASSATGGQGGYNEQFF

D: TRBD1
V: TRBV5-1
size: -
J: TRBJ1-1
CDR3: CASSFGQGEIEAFF

D: TRBD1
V: TRBV27
size: -
J: TRBJ2-1
CDR3: CASSSWTGSHNEQFF

D: TRBD2
V: TRBV6-6
size: -
J: TRBJ2-3
CDR3: CASSYETSGGGDTQYF

D: TRBD2
V: TRBV2
size: -
J: TRBJ2-2
CDR3: CASSGLADTGELFF

D: -
V: TRBV6-1
size: few
J: TRBJ1-4
CDR3: CASSLTASNEKLFF

D: TRBD1
V: TRBV25-1
size: -
J: TRBJ2-6
CDR3: CASLYVGQVLSGANVLTF

D: -
V: TRBV28
size: -
J: TRBJ2-5
CDR3: CASSWRQETQYF

D: -
V: TRBV19
size: -
J: TRBJ1-5
CDR3: CASSITPWWGNQPQHF

D: TRBD1
V: TRBV28
size: -
J: TRBJ1-2
CDR3: CASSFGEGALGYTF

D: TRBD1
V: TRBV28
size: -
J: TRBJ2-3
CDR3: CASSLGGQPQDTQYF

D: -
V: TRBV2
size: -
J: TRBJ2-7
CDR3: CASSEEGGGEQYF

D: -
V: TRBV14
size: -
J: TRBJ2-7
CDR3: CASSPGSRSPSYEQYF

D: -
V: TRBV28
size: once
J: TRBJ2-5
CDR3: CASSFNRETQYF

D: -
V: TRBV30
size: -
J: TRBJ2-5
CDR3: CAWSVQGQETQYF

D: -
V: TRBV4-2
size: -
J: TRBJ2-3
CDR3: CASSQAHPEADTQYF

D: -
V: TRBV7-2
size: -
J: -
CDR3: CASSAILTSGEQYF

D: TRBD1
V: TRBV10-3
size: -
J: TRBJ1-4
CDR3: CAIRRDRDNEKLFF

D: TRBD2
V: TRBV11-2
size: -
J: TRBJ2-2
CDR3: CASSPRTSGSSAGELFF

D: TRBD2
V: TRBV7-2
size: -
J: TRBJ2-7
CDR3: CASSSGTSGRSDEQYF

D: TRBD2
V: TRBV5-4
size: -
J: TRBJ2-7
CDR3: CASSWAGRDYYEQYF

D: -
V: TRBV7-2
size: -
J: TRBJ1-5
CDR3: CASSLSPSGSNQPQHF

D: -
V: TRBV13
size: -
J: TRBJ2-3
CDR3: CASSLVDTQYF

D: -
V: TRBV5-1
size: once
J: TRBJ2-5
CDR3: CASSHNSVYQETQYF

D: -
V: TRBV19
size: -
J: TRBJ1-1
CDR3: CASSIDRSALEAFF

D: TRBD2
V: TRBV6-6
size: -
J: TRBJ2-1
CDR3: CASSYGKRERYNEQFF

D: -
V: TRBV7-8
size: -
J: TRBJ1-1
CDR3: CASSLFSGGENTEAFF

D: -
V: TRBV5-8
size: once
J: TRBJ2-3
CDR3: CASSAGTGHTDTQYF

D: TRBD2
V: TRBV5-1
size: -
J: TRBJ2-5
CDR3: CASSVTSAQETQYF